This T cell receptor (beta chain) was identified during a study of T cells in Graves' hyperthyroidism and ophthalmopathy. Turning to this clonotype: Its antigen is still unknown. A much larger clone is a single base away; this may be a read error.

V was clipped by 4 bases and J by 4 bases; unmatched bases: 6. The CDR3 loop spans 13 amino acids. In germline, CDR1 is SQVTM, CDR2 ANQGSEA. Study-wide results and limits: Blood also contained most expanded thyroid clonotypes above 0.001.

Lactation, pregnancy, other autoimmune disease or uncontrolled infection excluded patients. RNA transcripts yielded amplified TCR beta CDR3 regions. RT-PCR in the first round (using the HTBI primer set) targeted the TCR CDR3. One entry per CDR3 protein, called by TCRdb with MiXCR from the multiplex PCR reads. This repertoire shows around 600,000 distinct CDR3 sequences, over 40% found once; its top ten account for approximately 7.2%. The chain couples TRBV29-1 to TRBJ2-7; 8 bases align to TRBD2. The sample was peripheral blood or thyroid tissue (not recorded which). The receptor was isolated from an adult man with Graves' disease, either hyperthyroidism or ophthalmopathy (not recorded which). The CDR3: CSVGLAGRYEQYF. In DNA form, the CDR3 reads TGCAGCGTTGGGCTAGCGGGCCGATACGAGCAGTACTTC.